These 8 T cell receptor beta chains were all obtained from the same sample, sequenced in a study of molecular identifiers for immune sequencing clone quantification (dated by TCRdb to about 2018). Libraries came from PCR. The sequencer was an Illumina HiSeq 4000. The public reads were run again by TCRdb, first through fastp at Q25 and then through MiXCR, and only productive beta chains were kept. Each record represents a unique CDR3 protein, reported with the most common genes and DNA among its rows. This sample comprises 88,000 or so distinct CDR3 sequences, around 20% of them detected only once. The top ten clonotypes cover 1.1% of the sample. The source material was naive CD8+ T cells from blood, with Jurkat cell RNA spiked in. The intended sense of this specimen's cell subset or site label: FACS-sorted CD8+CD4-CCR7+CD45RA+ naive T cells. Every receptor here comes from a human donor in good health. Some libraries in this study had Jurkat cell RNA spiked in.

This clonotype was counted ten times or more. This chain's CDR3 is CSATDTNTEAFF. CDR3 sequence (DNA): TGCAGTGCTACTGACACGAACACTGAAGCTTTCTTT. J is TRBJ1-1 and V is TRBV20-1; no clear D gene. The germline V gene encodes CDR1 DFQATT and CDR2 SNEGSKA (reference sequence). V was clipped by 4 bases and J by 1 base, with 7 bases between them. CDR3 length: 12 amino acids.

This clonotype was seen ten or more times. The V and J genes are TRBV20-1 and TRBJ1-5; D gene unclear. From germline, CDR1 is DFQATT and CDR2 SNEGSKA (reference sequence). The CDR3 totals 13 residues. Trimming took 1 base from V and 6 from J, leaving 10 bases between them. CDR3 sequence: CSARARGFQPQHF. The CDR3 DNA is TGCAGTGCTAGAGCCCGAGGGTTTCAGCCCCAGCATTTT.

This clonotype was seen a single time. It may be a read error: a sequence one base away is much more abundant. The chain has TRBV6-2 or TRBV6-3 and TRBJ2-3; TRBD1 or TRBD2 may be the D gene (6 bases each). Trimming left V 8 bases short and J 0 bases short, with 15 bases between. Germline V gives CDR1 MNHEY, CDR2 SVGEGT. CDR3 size: 15 residues. CDR3 residues: CASFRRGMSTDTQYF. CDR3 nucleotide sequence: TGTGCCAGCTTTAGGAGGGGGATGAGCACAGATACGCAGTATTTT.

This clonotype was recorded a few times. CDR3 loop: CATSDKGRPNTGELFF. The CDR3 bases are TGTGCCACCAGTGATAAGGGACGGCCAAACACCGGGGAGCTGTTTTTT. The J gene is TRBJ2-2, the V gene TRBV24-1; D possibly matches TRBD1 or TRBD2 (5 bases each). The CDR3 consists of 16 residues. The V end was cut by 3 bases, the J end by 2 bases, with 12 bases between. CDR1 is KGHDR and CDR2 is SFDVKD in the germline V gene.

V gene TRBV12-3 or TRBV12-4 combines with J gene TRBJ2-1; D is undetermined. Deletions cut 2 bases from V and 8 bases from J, with 4 bases between. The CDR3 has 11 amino acids. The CDR3 sequence is CASSLQHEQFF. CDR3 DNA: TGTGCCAGCAGTTTACAGCATGAGCAGTTCTTC.

This clonotype was counted a few times. The chain joins TRBV15 to TRBJ2-1, with 11 bases fitting TRBD2. The CDR3 is 16 amino acids. Losses at the gene ends were 3 bases for V and 2 bases for J; bases not matched to a gene: 3. The V gene's germline CDR1 is LNHNV and CDR2 YYDKDF (reference sequence). The CDR3 is CATSSASGRTYNEQFF. The CDR3 DNA is TGTGCCACCAGCAGCGCTAGCGGGAGGACCTACAATGAGCAGTTCTTC.

The chain links TRBV9 to TRBJ2-1; D not resolved. There are 15 residues in the CDR3. V was cut by 0 bases and J by 8 bases, with 15 bases left in between. Germline V gene sequence: CDR1 SGDLS, CDR2 YYNGEE. The chain's CDR3 is CASSVAPSQTDEQFF. The CDR3 DNA reads as TGTGCCAGCAGCGTAGCTCCCAGCCAGACTGATGAGCAGTTCTTC.

To note about this clonotype: A much more abundant neighbour one base away suggests this may be a read error. The CDR3 here is CVSRAGQGNEQFF. DNA of the CDR3: TGTGTCAGCAGGGCTGGCCAGGGCAATGAGCAGTTCTTC. The chain carries TRBV9 and TRBJ2-1; the D gene is possibly TRBD1 (5 bases). The CDR3 sequence is 13 residues long. Germline-derived CDR1 and CDR2 are SGDLS and YYNGEE.